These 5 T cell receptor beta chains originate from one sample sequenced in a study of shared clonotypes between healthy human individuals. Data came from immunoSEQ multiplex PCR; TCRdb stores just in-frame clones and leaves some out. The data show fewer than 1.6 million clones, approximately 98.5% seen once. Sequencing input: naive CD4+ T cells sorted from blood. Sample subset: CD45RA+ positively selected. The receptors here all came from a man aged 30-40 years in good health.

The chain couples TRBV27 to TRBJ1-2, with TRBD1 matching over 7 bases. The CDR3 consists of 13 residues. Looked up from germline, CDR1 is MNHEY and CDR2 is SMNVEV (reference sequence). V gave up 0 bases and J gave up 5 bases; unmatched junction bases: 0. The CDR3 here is CASSLSGQYGYTF. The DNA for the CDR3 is TGTGCCAGCAGTTTATCGGGACAGTATGGCTACACCTTC.

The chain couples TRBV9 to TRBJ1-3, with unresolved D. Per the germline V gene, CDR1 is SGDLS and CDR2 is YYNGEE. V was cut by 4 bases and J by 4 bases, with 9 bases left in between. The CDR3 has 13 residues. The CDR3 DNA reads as TGTGCCAGCAGCAAGGAACCGGGAAACACCATATATTTT. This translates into CASSKEPGNTIYF.

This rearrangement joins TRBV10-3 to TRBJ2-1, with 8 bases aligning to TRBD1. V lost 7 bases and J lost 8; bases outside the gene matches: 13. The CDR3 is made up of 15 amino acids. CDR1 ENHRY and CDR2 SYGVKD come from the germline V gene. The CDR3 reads CAITKGQGGIHEQFF. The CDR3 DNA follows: TGTGCCATCACCAAAGGACAGGGTGGTATCCATGAGCAGTTCTTC.

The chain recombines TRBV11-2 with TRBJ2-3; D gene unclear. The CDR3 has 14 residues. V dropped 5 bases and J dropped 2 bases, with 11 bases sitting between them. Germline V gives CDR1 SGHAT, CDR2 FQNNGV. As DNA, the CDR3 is TGTGCCAGCAGCGAGACGAGCCTCACAGATACGCAGTATTTT. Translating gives CASSETSLTDTQYF.

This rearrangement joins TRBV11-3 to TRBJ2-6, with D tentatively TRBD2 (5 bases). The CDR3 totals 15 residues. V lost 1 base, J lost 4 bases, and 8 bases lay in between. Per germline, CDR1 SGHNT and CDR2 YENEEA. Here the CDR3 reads CASSLGTSGANVLTF. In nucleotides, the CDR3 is TGTGCCAGCAGCTTAGGGACTTCCGGGGCCAACGTCCTGACTTTC.